The 5 T cell receptor beta chains presented below share a single source sample, sequenced in a study of blood T cell repertoires in COVID-19. Sequencing used immunoSEQ multiplex PCR; TCRdb keeps in-frame clones, though not all of them. The sample lists roughly 140,000 clones; roughly 84% were seen once. What was sequenced was peripheral blood. All receptors come from a human donor in a cohort sampled during active COVID-19.

DNA for the CDR3: TGCGCCAGCAGCTTGGGACGGGGAGTGTACGAGCAGTACTTC. This codes for CASSLGRGVYEQYF. The chain links TRBV5-1 to TRBJ2-7; possible D gene TRBD2, 5 bases. Germline CDR1 and CDR2: SGHRS and YFSETQ. Trimming left V 0 bases short and J 4 bases short, with 11 bases between. The CDR3 length is 14 residues.

V and J are TRBV7-2 and TRBJ1-3; D ambiguous. The length of the CDR3 is 15 residues. CDR1 SGHTA and CDR2 FQGNSA come from the germline V gene. Trimming removed 6 bases from V and 0 bases from J, with 12 bases in between. The CDR3 reads CASSQGSRSGNTIYF. DNA of the CDR3: TGTGCCAGCAGTCAAGGGAGCCGCTCTGGAAACACCATATATTTT.

The chain links TRBV6-6 to TRBJ2-5; 13 bases map to TRBD2. Trimming at V came to 6 bases and at J to 1 base, leaving 5 bases not matched to a gene. CDR3 length: 16 amino acids. Germline V gives CDR1 MNHNY, CDR2 SVGAGI (reference sequence). The CDR3 protein is CASRLGLAGVQETQYF. The CDR3 region has the DNA TGTGCCAGCAGGCTCGGACTAGCGGGGGTCCAAGAGACCCAGTACTTC.

The chain carries TRBV6-6 and TRBJ1-2, with D possibly matching TRBD1 (5 bases). With 4 bases removed from V and 12 bases from J, the gap between germline ends came to 18 bases. This CDR3 is 13 amino acids long. Germline V gives CDR1 MNHNY, CDR2 SVGAGI (reference sequence). CDR3 region: CASSWGTAPGDTF. For the CDR3, the DNA is TGTGCCAGCAGTTGGGGGACTGCTCCGGGGGACACCTTC.

This clone was detected only once. V gene TRBV2 combines with J gene TRBJ1-2, with TRBD1 matching over 8 bases. CDR3 length equals 14 residues. Germline trimming cut 5 bases from V and 4 bases from J; bases unmatched to any gene: 6. In germline, CDR1 is SNHLY, CDR2 FYNNEI. For the CDR3, the DNA is TGTGCCAGCAGTCAGGACAGGGTGGGCTATGGCTACACCTTC. Protein sequence: CASSQDRVGYGYTF.